These T cell receptor beta chains were read from a single sample in a study of OX40 agonist ivuxolimab in advanced cancers. The repertoire was sequenced with immunoSEQ multiplex PCR; TCRdb's copy has only in-frame clones and lacks some. The sample shows about 51,000 clones, about nine tenths of them seen only once. Sequencing was performed on CD4+ or CD8+ T cells sorted from blood, taken in a trial of the OX40 agonist ivuxolimab. These TCRs come from an adult with an advanced solid tumor such as melanoma, head and neck, liver or kidney cancer. The CDR3 runs from the conserved cysteine through the conserved F or W. The order of the fields is clone size, J gene, D gene, V gene, CDR3 DNA, CDR3 protein. The D gene is left open where the match is weak. Rows may omit the clone size; those that give it use once, few, many or a size class.

- TRBJ1-2 - TRBV9 TGTGCCAGCAGCGTAGAGGGCTATTTGACTGGGTACACCTTC CASSVEGYLTGYTF
- TRBJ1-5 - TRBV7-2 TGTGCCAGCAGCTTCGGATTAGGGGATCAGCCCCAGCATTTT CASSFGLGDQPQHF
- TRBJ2-3 - TRBV6-1 TGTGCCAGCAGTGACCGGGACGGTGGTCCAGATACGCAGTATTTT CASSDRDGGPDTQYF
- TRBJ2-3 TRBD2 TRBV2 TGTGCCAGCAGTTACGGGACTATACGCACAGATACGCAGTATTTT CASSYGTIRTDTQYF
- TRBJ1-3 - TRBV11-2 TGTGCCAGCAGCGGGAGGACCGCTAGCTCTGGAAACACCATATATTTT CASSGRTASSGNTIYF
once TRBJ2-1 TRBD2 TRBV5-6 TGTGCCAGCAGCTTGGGGACTAGCGGGAGGGAAGTCGATGAGCAGTTCTTC CASSLGTSGREVDEQFF
few TRBJ1-6 - TRBV5-6 TGTGCCAGCAGCTTGGAAAGTCAGGGGATAGGACCCCTCCACTTT CASSLESQGIGPLHF
- TRBJ2-3 TRBD2 TRBV7-3 TGTGCCAGCAGCTTAATGCGGGGGTCGACAGATACGCAGTATTTT CASSLMRGSTDTQYF
- TRBJ1-2 - TRBV19 TGTGCCAGTAGTATCGGGTCGGTCCGCTACACCTTC CASSIGSVRYTF
few TRBJ1-5 TRBD1 TRBV30 TGTGCCTGGTCCGGGACAGGGGATCAGCCCCAGCATTTT CAWSGTGDQPQHF
once TRBJ2-5 - TRBV28 TGTGCCACCTTGGGCGTCAGACTGAGGGAGACCCAGTACTTC CATLGVRLRETQYF
- TRBJ1-3 - TRBV30 TGTGCCTGGAGTGGAGGCGGCTCTGGAAACACCATATATTTT CAWSGGGSGNTIYF
- TRBJ1-3 - TRBV5-1 TGCGCCAGCAGCTTCGACATCTACTCTGGAAACACCATATATTTT CASSFDIYSGNTIYF
- TRBJ1-2 - TRBV7-8 TGTGCCAACAGCTTAGACAGTTTTGGTGGCTACACCTTC CANSLDSFGGYTF
- TRBJ1-4 TRBD1 TRBV2 TGTGCCAGCAGTGGGGGACAGGGGGCACGTGAAAAACTGTTTTTT CASSGGQGAREKLFF
once TRBJ2-5 - TRBV5-8 TGTGCCAGCAGCTTGGCCGTGGTGGGAAGAGAGACCCAGTACTTC CASSLAVVGRETQYF
- TRBJ1-1 - TRBV11-2 TGTGCCAGCAGCTTAGTGGCGGGGGGCAATATGAACACTGAAGCTTTCTTT CASSLVAGGNMNTEAFF
- TRBJ1-1 TRBD1 TRBV18 TGTGCCAGCTCACCCCATCAGGGGGCAGGGTTAACTGAAGCTTTCTTT CASSPHQGAGLTEAFF
few TRBJ1-4 - TRBV7-8 TGTGCCAGCAGCTTAAGGGGCCCCGAAAAACTGTTTTTT CASSLRGPEKLFF
- TRBJ2-2 TRBD1 TRBV7-8 TGTGCCAGCAGCTCCCAAGGGGTTAGGGACAGGCTCACCGGGGAGCTGTTTTTT CASSSQGVRDRLTGELFF
- TRBJ1-1 - TRBV7-7 TGTGCTAGCAGCTTGGTTCAGAACACTGAAGCTTTCTTT CASSLVQNTEAFF
- TRBJ1-6 TRBD1 TRBV5-1 TGCGCCAGCAGCTTGGTTGGGACAGCGAGCTCCTATAATTCACCCCTCCACTTT CASSLVGTASSYNSPLHF
- TRBJ2-2 - TRBV6-1 TGTGCCAGCAGTGGAACTAACACCGGGGAGCTGTTTTTT CASSGTNTGELFF
- TRBJ2-5 - TRBV29-1 TGCAGCGAGGGCGTTTCAGAGACCCAGTACTTC CSEGVSETQYF
- TRBJ2-3 - TRBV6-1 TGTGCCAGCAGTGAGGTTGGGGGAGGACGTAGCACAGATACGCAGTATTTT CASSEVGGGRSTDTQYF
- TRBJ1-1 TRBD1 TRBV30 TGTGCCTGGAGTGCGACAGGGATGAACACTGAAGCTTTCTTT CAWSATGMNTEAFF
- TRBJ1-3 - TRBV30 TGTGCCTGGACCCAAGGGACAAGCCTTATCTCTGGAAACACCATATATTTT CAWTQGTSLISGNTIYF
- TRBJ1-2 TRBD1 TRBV4-2 TGTGCCAGCAGCCAGGACAGGAGCTATGGCTACACCTTC CASSQDRSYGYTF
- TRBJ2-5 TRBD1 TRBV4-2 TGTGCCAGCAGCCAAGCCTACAGGGGACAGTACCAAGAGACCCAGTACTTC CASSQAYRGQYQETQYF
- TRBJ1-5 - TRBV9 TGTGCCAGCAGCGTAGGGTCGAGAGGTGGAGAGCCCCAGCATTTT CASSVGSRGGEPQHF
- TRBJ2-7 - TRBV7-3 TGTGCCAGCAGTCACTCTCCGGACACCTCCTACGAGCAGTACTTC CASSHSPDTSYEQYF
- TRBJ1-4 TRBD1 TRBV11-2 TGTGCCAGCAGCCCGACAGGGGCGGATAATGAAAAACTGTTTTTT CASSPTGADNEKLFF
- TRBJ2-5 TRBD1 TRBV7-6 TGTGCCAGCAGCCTAGGGGGCGCCGGTCGAGAGACCCAGTACTTC CASSLGGAGRETQYF
- TRBJ2-3 TRBD1 TRBV5-4 TGTGCCAGCAGTTTGGACAGGGGGCACAGCACAGATACGCAGTATTTT CASSLDRGHSTDTQYF
- TRBJ1-1 - TRBV10-3 TGTGCCATCAGTGAGGGGCAGGGGCCAACTGAAGCTTTCTTT CAISEGQGPTEAFF
- TRBJ2-5 - TRBV7-8 TGTGCCAGCAGCTTAGTCCCGACTAGGTTGGAGACCCAGTACTTC CASSLVPTRLETQYF
- TRBJ2-7 - TRBV5-4 TGTGCCAGCAGCTTGTCGCTTCGCCACGAGCAGTACTTC CASSLSLRHEQYF
- TRBJ1-2 - TRBV28 TGTGCCAGCAGTTTAAGGCAGAATGGCTACACCTTC CASSLRQNGYTF
- TRBJ2-3 - TRBV10-1 TGCGCCAGCAGTTCCCACAGGGTGGATACGCAGTATTTT CASSSHRVDTQYF
- TRBJ1-1 - TRBV2 TGTGCCAGCGGGGGGGGGCAGCTGAACACTGAAGCTTTCTTT CASGGGQLNTEAFF
- TRBJ2-7 - TRBV6-5 TGTGCCAGCAGTTACAGGGACCGGTCCGAGCAGTACTTC CASSYRDRSEQYF
- TRBJ1-1 - TRBV15 TGTGCCACCAGCAGATCTCTCGGTCAAGCTTTCTTT CATSRSLGQAFF
- TRBJ2-5 - TRBV5-1 TGCGCCAGCAGCCGGGGAGGAGGAGAGACCCAGTACTTC CASSRGGGETQYF
- TRBJ1-1 TRBD1 TRBV9 TGTGCCAGCAGCGTTACAACAGGGGGCGCCGAAGCTTTCTTT CASSVTTGGAEAFF
- TRBJ2-7 - TRBV29-1 TGCAGCGGGGGGGCCTCCTACGAGCAGTACTTC CSGGASYEQYF
- TRBJ1-2 - TRBV2 TGTGCCAGCAGTGGGTGGGAGGGTGGCTATGGCTACACCTTC CASSGWEGGYGYTF
- TRBJ2-1 TRBD1 TRBV5-8 TGTGCCAGCAGCTTGGAGACAGGGTCCAATGAGCAGTTCTTC CASSLETGSNEQFF
- TRBJ2-5 - TRBV7-8 TGTGCCAGCAGCTTACAGGGGTTACAAGAGACCCAGTACTTC CASSLQGLQETQYF
- TRBJ2-1 TRBD2 TRBV11-3 TGTGCCAGCAGCCGAGGGGCGGCTAGCGGGAATAGGGATGAGCAGTTCTTC CASSRGAASGNRDEQFF
- TRBJ2-7 TRBD2 TRBV29-1 TGCAGCGTTAGAGGGAGGGCCTCCATCCACGAGCAGTACTTC CSVRGRASIHEQYF
- TRBJ2-1 - TRBV15 TGTGCCACCGCCCCCCAGGCGGCATACAATGAGCAGTTCTTC CATAPQAAYNEQFF
- TRBJ1-1 - TRBV6-5 TGTGCCAGCACCGAGGGACTGAACACTGAAGCTTTCTTT CASTEGLNTEAFF
- TRBJ2-5 - TRBV15 TGTGCCACCACCCGACGGGGGGAGACCCAGTACTTC CATTRRGETQYF